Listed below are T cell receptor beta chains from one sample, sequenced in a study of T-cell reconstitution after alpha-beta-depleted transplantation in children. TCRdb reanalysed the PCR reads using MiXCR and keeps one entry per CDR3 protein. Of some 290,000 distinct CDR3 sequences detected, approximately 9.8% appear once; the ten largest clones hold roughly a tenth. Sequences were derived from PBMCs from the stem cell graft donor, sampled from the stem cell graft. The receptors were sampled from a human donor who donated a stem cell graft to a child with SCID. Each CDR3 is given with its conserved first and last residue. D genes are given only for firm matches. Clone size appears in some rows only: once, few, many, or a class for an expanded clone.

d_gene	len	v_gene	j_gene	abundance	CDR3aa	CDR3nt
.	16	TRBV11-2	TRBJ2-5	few	CASSLVSWGAGETQYF	TGTGCCAGCAGCTTAGTATCATGGGGGGCTGGAGAGACCCAGTACTTC
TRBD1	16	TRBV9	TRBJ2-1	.	CASSVEGQVSYNEQFF	TGTGCCAGCAGCGTAGAGGGACAGGTTTCCTACAATGAGCAGTTCTTC
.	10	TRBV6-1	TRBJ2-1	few	CASSDSEQFF	TGTGCCAGCAGTGACTCTGAGCAGTTCTTC
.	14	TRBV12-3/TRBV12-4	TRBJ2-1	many	CASGPDGLYNEQFF	TGTGCCAGCGGACCGGACGGACTCTACAATGAGCAGTTCTTC
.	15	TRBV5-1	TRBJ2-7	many	CASSREGVSAYEQYF	TGCGCCAGCAGCCGTGAAGGGGTTAGCGCCTACGAGCAGTACTTC
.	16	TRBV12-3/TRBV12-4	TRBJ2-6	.	CASSLEWFSGANVLTF	TGTGCCAGCAGTTTGGAATGGTTCTCTGGGGCCAACGTCCTGACTTTC
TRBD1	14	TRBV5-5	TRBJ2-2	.	CASSLVDRAGELFF	TGTGCCAGCAGCTTGGTTGACAGGGCCGGGGAGCTGTTTTTT
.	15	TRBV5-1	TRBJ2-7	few	CASSLDWGSSYEQYF	TGCGCCAGCAGCTTGGACTGGGGGAGCTCCTACGAGCAGTACTTC
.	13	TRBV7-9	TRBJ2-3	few	CASSLAPFDTQYF	TGTGCCAGCAGCTTAGCTCCTTTTGATACGCAGTATTTT
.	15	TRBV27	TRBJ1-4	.	CASSLSAAANEKLFF	TGTGCCAGCAGTTTATCAGCGGCAGCTAATGAAAAACTGTTTTTT
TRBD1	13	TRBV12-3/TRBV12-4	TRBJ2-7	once	CASSETGLHEQYF	TGTGCCAGCAGCGAGACAGGGTTGCACGAGCAGTACTTC
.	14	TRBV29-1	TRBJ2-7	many	CSAGTSGSSYEQYF	TGCAGCGCCGGTACGAGCGGCAGCTCCTACGAGCAGTACTTC
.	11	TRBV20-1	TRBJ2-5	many	CSVVNQETQYF	TGCAGTGTAGTTAACCAAGAGACCCAGTACTTC
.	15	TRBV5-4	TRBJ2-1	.	CASSLRIIETDEQFF	TGTGCCAGCAGCTTAAGGATAATAGAGACCGATGAGCAGTTCTTC
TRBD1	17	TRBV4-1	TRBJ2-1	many	CASSHGQGLRSYNEQFF	TGCGCCAGCAGCCACGGACAGGGGCTGAGATCCTACAATGAGCAGTTCTTC
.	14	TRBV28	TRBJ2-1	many	CASSSGRLKNEQFF	TGTGCCAGCAGTTCCGGACGGCTAAAGAATGAGCAGTTCTTC
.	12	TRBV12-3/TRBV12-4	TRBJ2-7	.	CASSSDLGEQYF	TGTGCCAGCAGTTCAGACCTAGGGGAGCAGTACTTC
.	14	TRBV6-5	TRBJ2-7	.	CASSYLPASYEQYF	TGTGCCAGCAGTTACCTCCCGGCCTCCTACGAGCAGTACTTC
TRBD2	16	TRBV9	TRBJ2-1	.	CASSVGGGSSYNEQFF	TGTGCCAGCAGCGTCGGCGGGGGAAGCTCCTACAATGAGCAGTTCTTC